What follows are 24 T cell receptor beta chains derived from one specimen sequenced in a study of patients and donors after allogeneic stem cell transplantation. TCRdb called the RT-PCR reads again in MiXCR, with one record for every CDR3 protein. Seen here are roughly 200,000 distinct CDR3 sequences, around 41% observed once, and the top ten hold 25% to 35%. The material sequenced was blood, either unsorted or a sorted T cell fraction (not recorded which). The receptors originated from a human donor who was either an allogeneic HSCT recipient or a stem cell or donor lymphocyte infusion donor (not recorded which). It is not recorded whose cells these are; they may come from a transplant donor.

The rearrangement links TRBV7-9 to TRBJ2-1, with a tentative D call TRBD2 (5 bases). Germline V gene sequence: CDR1 SEHNR, CDR2 FQNEAQ (reference sequence). Deletions cut 4 bases from V and 13 bases from J, with 14 bases between. This CDR3 is built from 12 residues. CDR3 coding DNA: TGTGCCAGCAGCTCCCCAAAACTAGTACAGTTCTTC. This encodes CASSSPKLVQFF.

This chain connects TRBV6-2 or TRBV6-3 to TRBJ2-3, with a possible D match to TRBD2 (7 bases). CDR1 and CDR2 (germline): MNHEY, SVGEGT. CDR3 length equals 16 residues. With 2 bases removed from V and 1 base from J, the gap between germline ends came to 13 bases. CDR3 sequence reads: CASSYGAGARTDTQYF. The CDR3 DNA is TGTGCCAGCAGTTACGGTGCGGGGGCGCGCACAGATACGCAGTATTTT.

The CDR3 loop is CASSLVEARGSGNYGYTF. Written as DNA, the CDR3 is TGTGCCAGCAGCTTAGTTGAGGCCAGGGGGTCGGGAAACTATGGCTACACCTTC. The chain links TRBV7-2 to TRBJ1-2; 7 nucleotides match TRBD1. CDR3 size: 18 residues. Germline V CDR1 and CDR2: SGHTA, FQGNSA. J lost 2 bases, V lost 1 base, and 13 bases had no gene match.

The chain uses TRBV20-1 and TRBJ2-1; 15 bases agree with TRBD2. This CDR3 is built from 15 residues. V lost 5 bases to trimming and J lost 6 bases; unmatched junction nucleotides: 5. Per germline, CDR1 DFQATT and CDR2 SNEGSKA (reference sequence). CDR3 protein: CSALRTSGRANEQFF. As DNA, the CDR3 is TGCAGTGCTTTAAGGACTAGCGGGAGGGCCAATGAGCAGTTCTTC.

This clonotype was seen a handful of times. The chain uses TRBV4-3 and TRBJ2-2, with 8 bases identical to TRBD2. The germline gives CDR1 LGHNA, CDR2 YSLEER. V dropped 3 bases and J dropped 0; count of bases not matched to a gene: 6. The CDR3 has 17 amino acids. In DNA, the CDR3 is TGCGCCAGCAGCCATGTCCCGGGACTAGCGAACACCGGGGAGCTGTTTTTT. It codes for CASSHVPGLANTGELFF.

This clonotype was seen more than once but under ten times. The chain combines TRBV12-3 or TRBV12-4 with TRBJ2-1, with D maybe TRBD1 (5 bases). Trimming stripped 6 bases from V and 2 bases from J, with 14 bases between. The CDR3 loop spans 15 amino acids. In nucleotides, the CDR3 is TGTGCCAGCAGGAGACGGCAGGGCGCCTACAATGAGCAGTTCTTC. This sequence encodes CASRRRQGAYNEQFF.

The chain is built from TRBV7-2 and TRBJ1-5; unclear D gene. The CDR3 is 15 amino acids. V lost 5 bases and J 8 bases, leaving 19 bases between the germline ends. The germline V gene has CDR1 SGHTA and CDR2 FQGNSA. The CDR3 DNA sequence: TGTGCCAGCAGCCTAAACATGGCCGCGGAGGAGCCCCAGCATTTT. Its translation is CASSLNMAAEEPQHF.

The gene calls are TRBV5-1 and TRBJ1-6; D not certain. The V gene's germline CDR1 is SGHRS and CDR2 YFSETQ. Trimming removed 0 bases from V and 7 bases from J, with 14 bases in between. There are 16 residues in the CDR3. CDR3 sequence reads: CASSLEAGMRNSPLHF. DNA of the CDR3: TGCGCCAGCAGCTTGGAAGCGGGAATGAGGAATTCACCCCTCCACTTT.

The genes are TRBV7-2 and TRBJ1-1, with 12 bases lining up with TRBD1. The length of the CDR3 is 21 residues. With 1 base clipped from V and 0 bases from J, the junction kept 15 bases outside the gene matches. Germline V gives CDR1 SGHTA, CDR2 FQGNSA. The CDR3, as DNA: TGTGCCAGCAGCTTAGTTCCGGGAGCCGGGACAGGGGGCGGCATGAACACTGAAGCTTTCTTT. Translating it yields CASSLVPGAGTGGGMNTEAFF.

This chain uses TRBV4-1 with TRBJ2-7, with 10 bases aligning to TRBD2. The junction had 6 bases not matched to a gene; V was cut back by 3 bases and J by 1 base. There are 16 residues in the CDR3. Germline V gene data show CDR1 as MGHRA and CDR2 as YSYEKL. The CDR3 is CASSQLTSGDSYEQYF. CDR3 sequence (DNA): TGCGCCAGCAGCCAGTTAACTAGCGGGGATTCCTACGAGCAGTACTTC.

V usage is TRBV30 and J usage is TRBJ2-5; weak D call: TRBD2 (6 bases). The V end was cut by 4 bases, the J end by 1 base, with 13 bases between. Germline loops: CDR1 GTSNPN, CDR2 SVGIG (reference sequence). This CDR3 has 14 residues. The CDR3 DNA reads as TGTGCCTGGAACTTGCGGGGAAGCCAAGAGACCCAGTACTTC. Residues: CAWNLRGSQETQYF.

V is TRBV20-1 and J is TRBJ2-1; 14 positions match TRBD2. V gave up 4 bases and J gave up 9 bases; unmatched junction bases: 5. Germline V gene sequence: CDR1 DFQATT, CDR2 SNEGSKA (reference sequence). This CDR3 is built from 14 residues. CDR3 region: CSAIPGLAGVEQFF. In DNA form, the CDR3 reads TGCAGTGCTATACCGGGACTAGCGGGAGTTGAGCAGTTCTTC.

This chain joins TRBV27 and TRBJ1-1; a weak D match, TRBD1 (6 bases). This CDR3 has 14 amino acids. Trimming took 5 bases from V and 0 from J, leaving 10 bases between them. From germline, CDR1 is MNHEY and CDR2 SMNVEV (reference sequence). This chain's CDR3 is CASSPGVMNTEAFF. The CDR3 DNA reads TGTGCCAGCAGTCCAGGGGTGATGAACACTGAAGCTTTCTTT.

This clonotype was seen a few times. V usage is TRBV20-1 and J usage is TRBJ1-5, with D perhaps TRBD1 (6 bases). V lost 1 base and J 4 bases, leaving 20 bases between the germline ends. The CDR3 totals 17 residues. Germline CDR1 and CDR2: DFQATT and SNEGSKA (reference sequence). CDR3 loop: CSARGHAGTSVNQPQHF. CDR3 nucleotide sequence: TGCAGTGCTAGAGGACACGCCGGGACAAGTGTTAATCAGCCCCAGCATTTT.

This clonotype has only a few counts. The CDR3 reads CASSQEVGSGYEQYF. CDR3 DNA: TGTGCCAGCAGCCAAGAAGTGGGTAGCGGCTACGAGCAGTACTTC. This chain joins TRBV4-2 and TRBJ2-7, with D perhaps TRBD2 (6 bases). CDR3 length equals 15 residues. Germline CDR1 reads LGHNA; CDR2 reads YNFKEQ. V was clipped by 0 bases and J by 3 bases, with 12 bases between them.

The count of this clonotype is one. In DNA form, the CDR3 reads TGTGCCAGCAGCCAAAGGGGGCGCCTAGACCAAGAGACCCAGTACTTC. This codes for CASSQRGRLDQETQYF. V is TRBV7-2 and J is TRBJ2-5; TRBD1 agrees at 7 bases. Germline V gene sequence: CDR1 SGHTA, CDR2 FQGNSA. This CDR3 has 16 amino acids. J was trimmed by 0 bases and V by 5 bases; bases with no gene match: 9.

This clonotype was counted only a few times. The chain has TRBV20-1 and TRBJ2-5; TRBD1 agrees at 8 bases. V gave up 1 base and J gave up 8 bases; unmatched junction bases: 3. Germline V CDR1 and CDR2: DFQATT, SNEGSKA (reference sequence). This CDR3 has 12 residues. The CDR3 here is CSARVDRVTQYF. In DNA, the CDR3 is TGCAGTGCTAGAGTGGACAGGGTCACCCAGTACTTC.

The gene calls are TRBV15 and TRBJ2-1, with D possibly TRBD2 on 6 matching bases. Trimming took 4 bases from V and 4 from J, leaving 11 bases between them. Germline values: CDR1 LNHNV, CDR2 YYDKDF (reference sequence). This CDR3 spans 14 amino acids. Here the CDR3 DNA reads TGTGCCACCAGCACTAGCGAGAGGTACAATGAGCAGTTCTTC. It yields the protein CATSTSERYNEQFF.

This rearrangement joins TRBV4-3 to TRBJ2-3; D is ambiguous. CDR3 length: 15 residues. V lost 0 bases and J 6 bases, leaving 13 bases between the germline ends. Germline loops: CDR1 LGHNA, CDR2 YSLEER. This CDR3 reads CASSQDLGSTDTQYF. Written as DNA, the CDR3 is TGCGCCAGCAGCCAAGATCTGGGATCAACGGATACGCAGTATTTT.

CDR3 sequence (DNA): TGTGCCAGCAGCTTATCTGTGTTAAGGAACTATGGCTACACCTTC. This sequence encodes CASSLSVLRNYGYTF. The V gene is TRBV7-2, the J gene TRBJ1-2; D is ambiguous. With 2 bases removed from V and 2 bases from J, the gap between germline ends came to 12 bases. Germline CDR1 and CDR2: SGHTA and FQGNSA. The CDR3 extends over 15 amino acids.

The chain employs TRBV7-2 and TRBJ2-2, with D perhaps matching TRBD2 (6 bases). Germline V gene data show CDR1 as SGHTA and CDR2 as FQGNSA. V was trimmed by 5 bases and J by 5 bases, leaving 18 bases between them. The CDR3 length is 16 residues. In DNA form, the CDR3 reads TGTGCCAGCAGCCTGTCCGGAACTAGCTCTACCGGGGAGCTGTTTTTT. Its protein product is CASSLSGTSSTGELFF.

The chain has TRBV4-2 and TRBJ2-1; maybe TRBD2 (6 bases). V lost 3 bases, J lost 6 bases, and 21 bases lay in between. The CDR3 loop spans 17 amino acids. CDR1 LGHNA and CDR2 YNFKEQ come from the germline V gene. The CDR3 sequence is CASSHPGWEPGGNEQFF. The CDR3 bases are TGTGCCAGCAGCCACCCAGGATGGGAACCCGGGGGCAATGAGCAGTTCTTC.

This clonotype turned up a few times. J is TRBJ1-1 and V is TRBV5-1; tentative D call: TRBD1 (6 bases). V gave up 3 bases and J gave up 0 bases, with 12 bases separating them. The CDR3 runs 15 residues. The germline V gene encodes CDR1 SGHRS and CDR2 YFSETQ. CDR3 sequence reads: CASSSDRRLNTEAFF. CDR3 coding DNA: TGCGCCAGCAGCTCAGACAGGAGATTGAACACTGAAGCTTTCTTT. Full variable domain (remainder filled in from reference TRBV5-1 and TRBJ1-1): KAGVTQTPRYLIKTRGQQVTLSCSPISGHRSVSWYQQTPGQGLQFLFEYFSETQRNKGNFPGRFSGRQFSNSRSEMNVSTLELGDSALYLCASSSDRRLNTEAFFGQGTRLTVV.

This clonotype turned up a few times. The chain is built from TRBV4-3 and TRBJ2-3; TRBD1 matches at 9 bases. Germline V gives CDR1 LGHNA, CDR2 YSLEER. This CDR3 region has 14 residues. V was pared by 4 bases and J by 4 bases, with 3 bases of the junction left unmatched. Here the CDR3 DNA reads TGCGCCAGCAGCCCCGGGACAGGGCCAGATACGCAGTATTTT. It is translated as CASSPGTGPDTQYF.